This TCR beta chain was profiled in a study of blood T cell repertoires in COVID-19. Study context: The United States, Italy and Spain provided the acute and convalescent COVID-19 samples. T cells, B-cell-depleted T cells, or PBMCs provided the cDNA or gDNA that served as material.

As processed by the authors: Amplification from reference gene primers served as the basis for estimated nucleated cell counts. TCRdb's table, derived via immunoSEQ multiplex PCR, lists solely in-frame clones and lacks some. V, J and clone size reflect that table, while D and trimming were determined from the DNA. The table lists fewer than 250,000 clones, around 82% of them singletons. The CDR3 runs 13 residues. The V segment lost 6 bases and the J segment 12 bases; nucleotides outside the gene matches: 10. CDR1 is SGHAT, CDR2 FQNNGV, per germline. This receptor was obtained from a woman in her 70s with acute or convalescent COVID-19. The chain combines TRBV11-2 with TRBJ1-1, with 10 bases aligning to TRBD1. Sequencing used peripheral blood. The CDR3 protein is CASSQDRGLRTFF. The DNA for the CDR3 is TGTGCCAGCAGTCAAGACAGGGGGCTAAGGACTTTCTTT.